A selection of T cell receptor beta chains follows, all from one sample in a study of regulatory dendritic cells for organ transplantation. Which antigens these TCRs recognize remains unknown. Assay: immunoSEQ multiplex PCR; the TCRdb copy retains only in-frame clones and omits some. The sample shows fewer than 8,500 clones, approximately 67% of them seen only once. The source material was memory CD4+ T cells from blood cultured with dendritic cells. The receptors stem from a human donor in good health. Both conserved end residues are part of each CDR3. A D gene is named only where the DNA matches it firmly. The listing skips clone size in some rows; elsewhere it reads once, few, many or a size class.

j_gene,len,d_gene,abundance,v_gene,CDR3aa
TRBJ2-3,14,TRBD1,NA,TRBV7-6,CASSSRQGTDTQYF
TRBJ1-3,14,NA,NA,TRBV5-4,CASSSQSSGNTIYF
TRBJ1-2,15,NA,NA,TRBV6-6,CASSYSKQGLYGYTF
TRBJ2-7,15,TRBD1,few,TRBV25-1,CASSGGTGLGYEQYF
TRBJ1-2,12,NA,few,TRBV25-1,CAIADTNYGYTF
TRBJ2-2,16,TRBD2,few,TRBV4-2,CASSPGLAANTGELFF
TRBJ1-1,16,NA,NA,TRBV5-1,CASSSETGWGGTEAFF
TRBJ2-5,14,TRBD1,NA,TRBV7-8,CASSEGALQETQYF
TRBJ2-3,15,NA,NA,TRBV2,CASSEESGRTDTQYF
TRBJ2-5,13,NA,NA,TRBV19,CASRRLGTQTQYF
TRBJ2-5,16,TRBD2,NA,TRBV5-1,CASSLGLAGWQETQYF
TRBJ2-3,15,NA,NA,TRBV5-1,CASSPWGGDTDTQYF
TRBJ1-1,14,NA,NA,TRBV7-2,CASSLFGGNTEAFF
TRBJ1-1,12,NA,NA,TRBV29-1,CSGGVWNTEAFF
TRBJ1-5,14,NA,NA,TRBV5-8,CASSLTGPHRPQHF
TRBJ1-6,15,NA,NA,TRBV6-1,CASSELEKANSPLHF
TRBJ1-6,13,TRBD1,NA,TRBV27,CASRTGDNSPLHF
TRBJ1-1,13,TRBD1,NA,TRBV5-1,CASRENRDRKAFF
TRBJ1-1,13,NA,NA,TRBV5-1,CASSEYRLTEAFF
TRBJ2-7,12,NA,NA,TRBV7-6,CASSHSGSEQYF
TRBJ2-7,14,NA,NA,TRBV7-8,CASSLALGGHEQYF
TRBJ1-1,15,NA,NA,TRBV2,CASSRTGQIYTEAFF
TRBJ1-1,14,TRBD1,NA,TRBV11-2,CASSRQGAGTEAFF
TRBJ1-6,15,TRBD1,NA,TRBV14,CASSQLTGAISPLHF
TRBJ1-1,15,TRBD1,NA,TRBV12-5,CASGLGTGGFTEAFF
TRBJ2-2,16,NA,NA,TRBV5-1,CASSSGQIANTGELFF
TRBJ1-6,16,NA,NA,TRBV6-1,CASSESEGGYNSPLHF
TRBJ1-5,15,NA,NA,TRBV5-3,CAPPDSHRGNQPQHF
TRBJ2-1,16,TRBD2,NA,TRBV7-8,CASTPLVSGSYNEQFF
TRBJ1-1,14,TRBD1,NA,TRBV6-1,CASSEAGTGAEAFF
TRBJ2-1,14,NA,few,TRBV11-2,CASNPTRDYNEQFF
TRBJ2-7,14,TRBD1,few,TRBV6-1,CASSAGTGPYEQYF
TRBJ2-2,15,TRBD2,NA,TRBV7-2,CASSRAGGDTGELFF
TRBJ2-7,13,NA,few,TRBV5-8,CASSTVDFYEQYF
TRBJ1-5,14,NA,few,TRBV18,CASSPQQANQPQHF
TRBJ2-1,15,TRBD2,NA,TRBV11-3,CASSFSGGAENEQFF
TRBJ1-1,14,NA,NA,TRBV5-1,CASSLGLQGTEAFF